The rows below give T cell receptor beta chains drawn from one sample of a study of beta chain features in type 1 diabetes. The protocol was immunoSEQ multiplex PCR, while the TCRdb copy is restricted to in-frame clones and leaves out a portion. The sample has 120,000 or so clones, 15% to 20% seen once. What was sequenced was central memory CD4+ T cells from blood. The receptors originated from a man between 18 and 29 years old with type 1 diabetes. Both conserved end residues are part of each CDR3. The order of the fields is V gene, D gene, J gene, clone size, CDR3 protein, CDR3 DNA. The D gene is left open where the match is weak. Some rows mark clone size as missing; the rest say once, few, many or name a class of expanded clone.

v_gene: TRBV7-7; d_gene: TRBD2; j_gene: TRBJ2-5; abundance: NA; CDR3aa: CASSPPGTKETQYF; CDR3nt: TGTGCTAGCAGTCCACCAGGGACTAAAGAGACCCAGTACTTC
v_gene: TRBV7-3; d_gene: NA; j_gene: TRBJ2-3; abundance: few; CDR3aa: CASSPTGTDTQYF; CDR3nt: TGTGCCAGCAGTCCCACGGGCACAGATACGCAGTATTTT
v_gene: TRBV5-1; d_gene: TRBD2; j_gene: TRBJ2-5; abundance: few; CDR3aa: CASSLVLAGVQETQYF; CDR3nt: TGCGCCAGCAGCTTAGTGCTAGCGGGGGTTCAAGAGACCCAGTACTTC
v_gene: TRBV14; d_gene: NA; j_gene: TRBJ2-7; abundance: NA; CDR3aa: CASSQGRGATLYEQYF; CDR3nt: TGTGCCAGCAGCCAAGGAAGGGGGGCAACCCTTTACGAGCAGTACTTC
v_gene: TRBV30; d_gene: NA; j_gene: TRBJ2-5; abundance: NA; CDR3aa: CAWSPRGVGETQYF; CDR3nt: TGTGCCTGGAGCCCTAGGGGGGTCGGAGAGACCCAGTACTTC
v_gene: TRBV19; d_gene: TRBD2; j_gene: TRBJ2-1; abundance: few; CDR3aa: CASSITLAGIVSNEQFF; CDR3nt: TGTGCCAGTAGTATCACTCTAGCGGGAATTGTTTCCAATGAGCAGTTCTTC
v_gene: TRBV4-3; d_gene: TRBD1; j_gene: TRBJ1-2; abundance: few; CDR3aa: CASSRDRDHYGYTF; CDR3nt: TGCGCCAGCAGCCGCGACAGGGATCACTATGGCTACACCTTC
v_gene: TRBV5-1; d_gene: TRBD1; j_gene: TRBJ2-1; abundance: few; CDR3aa: CASSLEGTVYNEQFF; CDR3nt: TGCGCCAGCAGCTTGGAGGGGACAGTGTACAATGAGCAGTTCTTC
v_gene: TRBV5-1; d_gene: NA; j_gene: TRBJ1-6; abundance: NA; CDR3aa: CASSLSYSPLHF; CDR3nt: TGCGCCAGCAGCTTGTCGTATTCACCCCTCCACTTT
v_gene: TRBV2; d_gene: NA; j_gene: TRBJ1-1; abundance: NA; CDR3aa: CASSGEGGTEAFF; CDR3nt: TGTGCCAGCAGTGGGGAAGGGGGGACTGAAGCTTTCTTT
v_gene: TRBV6-1; d_gene: NA; j_gene: TRBJ1-1; abundance: NA; CDR3aa: CASRPGETGNTEAFF; CDR3nt: TGTGCCAGCAGGCCGGGAGAAACAGGGAACACTGAAGCTTTCTTT
v_gene: TRBV7-2; d_gene: NA; j_gene: TRBJ1-2; abundance: few; CDR3aa: CASSLGIQIYGYTF; CDR3nt: TGTGCCAGCAGCTTAGGTATCCAAATCTATGGCTACACCTTC
v_gene: TRBV4-2; d_gene: TRBD1; j_gene: TRBJ2-7; abundance: NA; CDR3aa: CASSPKGQSSYEQYF; CDR3nt: TGTGCCAGCAGCCCAAAGGGACAGAGCTCCTACGAGCAGTACTTC
v_gene: TRBV30; d_gene: NA; j_gene: TRBJ2-5; abundance: NA; CDR3aa: CAWRAQETQYF; CDR3nt: TGTGCCTGGAGGGCCCAAGAGACCCAGTACTTC
v_gene: TRBV9; d_gene: TRBD2; j_gene: TRBJ2-7; abundance: NA; CDR3aa: CASSEAGAGAYEQYF; CDR3nt: TGTGCCAGCAGTGAAGCGGGAGCAGGGGCCTACGAGCAGTACTTC
v_gene: TRBV7-9; d_gene: NA; j_gene: TRBJ1-2; abundance: NA; CDR3aa: CASSLDARVNYGYTF; CDR3nt: TGTGCCAGCAGCTTAGATGCCAGGGTGAACTATGGCTACACCTTC
v_gene: TRBV4-2; d_gene: NA; j_gene: TRBJ1-2; abundance: many; CDR3aa: CASSQDGSDYGYTF; CDR3nt: TGTGCCAGCAGCCAAGATGGGTCCGATTATGGCTACACCTTC
v_gene: TRBV7-9; d_gene: NA; j_gene: TRBJ1-2; abundance: few; CDR3aa: CASSFVDYGYTF; CDR3nt: TGTGCCAGCAGCTTTGTCGACTATGGCTACACCTTC
v_gene: TRBV29-1; d_gene: TRBD1; j_gene: TRBJ2-5; abundance: few; CDR3aa: CSVDPGQGWETQYF; CDR3nt: TGCAGCGTTGACCCGGGACAGGGGTGGGAGACCCAGTACTTC
v_gene: TRBV7-2; d_gene: NA; j_gene: TRBJ2-5; abundance: NA; CDR3aa: CASSSYQETQYF; CDR3nt: TGTGCCAGCAGCTCGTACCAAGAGACCCAGTACTTC